This TCR beta chain was recovered during a study of CD8 T cells in Susac syndrome. Study at large: Clinically active disease was present in over five of the sequenced Susac syndrome patients. Eight or nine of these patients were in remission.

On this clonotype: Its antigen is undetermined.

Whole-study results and caveats: Clonal expansion of Susac CD8+ cells peaked in TEMRA cells, and it also peaked in active patients.

The CDR3 has 16 amino acids. The V gene lost 6 bases and the J gene lost 3 bases, with 15 bases spanning the gap. CDR1 is SGHTA and CDR2 is FQGNSA in the germline V gene. Roughly 0.45 to 1 ug RNA was reverse transcribed with random hexamers. Amplification of TCR beta CDR3 by immunoSEQ multiplex PCR spanned 54 Vbeta and 13 Jbeta. TCRdb recomputed calls from the immunoSEQ multiplex PCR reads with MiXCR, one row per CDR3 protein. The profile shows about 90,000 distinct CDR3 sequences, 90% to 97% of them singletons. This chain joins TRBV7-2 and TRBJ1-6; a possible D gene is TRBD1 (5 bases). Sequenced material: CD8+ T cells from PBMCs. The TCR originated in a human donor with Susac syndrome. DNA of the CDR3: TGTGCCAGCAGTCACCGTTCGGGGGTCTATAATTCACCCCTCCACTTT. Its translation: CASSHRSGVYNSPLHF. Full variable domain (rest looked up from reference TRBV7-2 and TRBJ1-6): GAGVSQSPSNKVTEKGKDVELRCDPISGHTALYWYRQSLGQGLEFLIYFQGNSAPDKSGLPSDRFSAERTGGSVSTLTIQRTQQEDSAVYLCASSHRSGVYNSPLHFGNGTRLTVT.